The 20 T cell receptor beta chains below were found in one sample sequenced in a study of cytomegalovirus exposure and HLA in healthy donors. Here immunoSEQ multiplex PCR was the method, and the copy in TCRdb shows in-frame clones only, minus some. The table includes approximately 60,000 clones, roughly nine tenths detected once. The source material was PBMCs. Receptors were obtained from a woman under 30 in good health and CMV-seronegative.

V usage is TRBV2 and J usage is TRBJ2-7, with 7 bases matching TRBD1. The CDR3 has 14 residues. CDR1 is SNHLY, CDR2 FYNNEI, per germline. Trimming cost V 2 bases and J 4 bases; bases outside gene matches: 5. The CDR3 coding sequence is TGTGCCAGCAGTGAAAGGACAGGCATATACGAGCAGTACTTC. Encoded protein: CASSERTGIYEQYF.

The chain joins TRBV9 to TRBJ2-5; 7 bases line up with TRBD1. CDR3 length: 15 amino acids. J was trimmed by 2 bases and V by 3 bases; bases with no gene match: 7. Germline V gene data show CDR1 as SGDLS and CDR2 as YYNGEE. The CDR3 is CASSAWTGTQETQYF. In DNA, the CDR3 is TGTGCCAGCAGCGCCTGGACAGGAACGCAAGAGACCCAGTACTTC.

This clone has just one count. The V and J genes are TRBV19 and TRBJ2-7, with no clear D. Germline V gene lookup returns CDR1 LNHDA and CDR2 SQIVND (reference sequence). CDR3 length: 14 residues. Trimming took off 4 bases at V and 6 bases at J, with 16 bases between the two ends. CDR3 in amino acids: CASSNHTLEREQYF. DNA for the CDR3: TGTGCCAGTAGTAACCATACCCTAGAGCGCGAGCAGTACTTC.

The genes are TRBV19 and TRBJ1-1; TRBD1 matches at 7 bases. The CDR3 sequence is 14 residues long. J lost 1 base, V lost 2 bases, and 1 base had no gene match. Germline CDR1 reads LNHDA; CDR2 reads SQIVND (reference sequence). The CDR3: CASSIRDRNTEAFF. In DNA form, the CDR3 reads TGTGCCAGTAGTATACGGGACAGGAACACTGAAGCTTTCTTT.

J is TRBJ1-1 and V is TRBV10-2; unclear D gene. CDR3 length equals 13 residues. Germline values: CDR1 WSHSY, CDR2 SAAADI. V lost 2 bases to trimming and J lost 3 bases, with 7 bases between them. CDR3 sequence reads: CASSEVRDTEAFF. Here the CDR3 DNA reads TGCGCCAGCAGTGAGGTCCGTGACACTGAAGCTTTCTTT.

This clone was observed a single time. This rearrangement joins TRBV5-4 to TRBJ1-1; TRBD1 matches at 8 bases. The CDR3 is 15 amino acids. V dropped 4 bases and J dropped 3; count of bases not matched to a gene: 8. CDR1 and CDR2 from the germline V gene are SGHNT and YYREEE (reference sequence). The CDR3 DNA follows: TGTGCCAGCAGCCGGACAGGGAAGAAGGACACTGAAGCTTTCTTT. It codes for CASSRTGKKDTEAFF.

The chain uses TRBV9 and TRBJ2-5, with a possible D match to TRBD2 (5 bases). With 0 bases removed from V and 5 bases from J, the gap between germline ends came to 14 bases. The CDR3 consists of 15 residues. From germline, CDR1 is SGDLS and CDR2 YYNGEE. CDR3 in amino acids: CASSVGDPGSETQYF. Here the CDR3 DNA reads TGTGCCAGCAGCGTAGGTGACCCGGGGTCGGAGACCCAGTACTTC.

The J gene is TRBJ2-2, the V gene TRBV7-3, with TRBD2 identical over 8 bases. The germline CDR1 and CDR2 sequences are SGHTA and FQGTGA. The V segment lost 5 bases and the J segment 5 bases; nucleotides outside the gene matches: 7. The CDR3 is 15 amino acids. CDR3 residues: CASSPSGGQTGELFF. Here the CDR3 DNA reads TGTGCCAGCAGCCCCTCGGGGGGGCAGACCGGGGAGCTGTTTTTT.

The genes are TRBV29-1 and TRBJ2-1; a possible D gene is TRBD2 (6 bases). The germline gives CDR1 SQVTM, CDR2 ANQGSEA. This CDR3 spans 17 amino acids. The germline V and J ends were trimmed by 1 base and 1 base, with 17 bases remaining between them. Here the CDR3 reads CSVEGMWTTRSYNEQFF. The CDR3 DNA reads TGCAGCGTTGAAGGTATGTGGACGACTAGATCCTACAATGAGCAGTTCTTC.

The CDR3 DNA is TGTGCCAGCAAGGTGGGGACAGCTAATGAAAAACTGTTTTTT. Translation gives CASKVGTANEKLFF. The chain joins TRBV6-6 to TRBJ1-4, with 7 bases aligning to TRBD1. CDR3 length equals 14 residues. J lost 3 bases, V lost 7 bases, and 5 bases had no gene match. CDR1 and CDR2 from the germline V gene are MNHNY and SVGAGI (reference sequence).

This chain connects TRBV11-2 to TRBJ2-3, with 12 bases aligning to TRBD2. V shed 4 bases and J 3 bases; nucleotides not matched to a gene: 5. The CDR3 extends over 16 amino acids. The germline V gene encodes CDR1 SGHAT and CDR2 FQNNGV. The DNA of the CDR3 is TGTGCCAGCAGCTCTCAGACTAGCGGGGGAACAGATACGCAGTATTTT. Protein product: CASSSQTSGGTDTQYF.

The chain recombines TRBV11-2 with TRBJ2-1; TRBD2 might be the D (5 bases). From germline, CDR1 is SGHAT and CDR2 FQNNGV. Between the trimmed V and J ends, which lost 1 base and 9 bases, there was a span of 7 bases. The CDR3 consists of 12 residues. CDR3 DNA sequence: TGTGCCAGCAGCTTAGGGGCGGGTGAGCAGTTCTTC. This sequence encodes CASSLGAGEQFF.

V gene TRBV6-1 combines with J gene TRBJ2-5; possibly TRBD1 for D (5 bases). The CDR3 extends over 13 amino acids. Trimming left V 6 bases short and J 1 base short, with 9 bases between. Per germline, CDR1 MNHNS and CDR2 SASEGT. CDR3 in amino acids: CASSDSIQETQYF. In DNA, the CDR3 is TGTGCCAGCAGCGACAGCATCCAAGAGACCCAGTACTTC.

The chain combines TRBV6-1 with TRBJ2-1; D gene uncertain. Germline CDR1 MNHNS, CDR2 SASEGT. The CDR3 is 14 residues long. Trimming stripped 1 base from V and 2 bases from J, with 6 bases between. CDR3 DNA: TGTGCCAGCAGTGAAGACAGAGCCTACAATGAGCAGTTCTTC. Protein: CASSEDRAYNEQFF.

This clone occurred once. V is TRBV5-1 and J is TRBJ2-1; D might be TRBD2 (6 bases). The germline V gene has CDR1 SGHRS and CDR2 YFSETQ. The CDR3 runs 15 residues. Between the trimmed V and J ends, which lost 3 bases and 2 bases, there was a span of 12 bases. The CDR3 DNA reads TGCGCCAGCAGCTCCCGGGAGATCCCCTACAATGAGCAGTTCTTC. It specifies CASSSREIPYNEQFF.

A single count supports this clone. V and J are TRBV27 and TRBJ1-2; TRBD1 agrees at 8 bases. Germline assignment: CDR1 MNHEY and CDR2 SMNVEV (reference sequence). The ends lost 5 bases at V and 7 bases at J; junction bases unmatched: 9. The CDR3 has 14 residues. The CDR3: CASSPGTGRAGYTF. The CDR3 region has the DNA TGTGCCAGCAGTCCCGGGACAGGACGGGCTGGCTACACCTTC.

The chain joins TRBV5-4 to TRBJ2-2; 8 bases map to TRBD1. Germline CDR1 SGHNT, CDR2 YYREEE (reference sequence). Losses at the gene ends were 0 bases for V and 6 bases for J; bases not matched to a gene: 1. The CDR3 runs to 14 residues. The CDR3 sequence is CASSLEQGAGELFF. In DNA, the CDR3 is TGTGCCAGCAGCTTGGAACAGGGGGCCGGGGAGCTGTTTTTT.

The CDR3 DNA reads TGTGCCTGGACCCCAGAGAACACCGGGGAGCTGTTTTTT. It encodes CAWTPENTGELFF. The rearrangement joins TRBV30 to TRBJ2-2; no definite D call. Germline V lookup: CDR1 GTSNPN, CDR2 SVGIG (reference sequence). V gave up 4 bases and J gave up 1 base, with 7 bases separating them. The length of the CDR3 is 13 residues. Full variable domain (rest looked up from reference TRBV30 and TRBJ2-2): SQTIHQWPATLVQPVGSPLSLECTVEGTSNPNLYWYRQAAGRGLQLLFYSVGIGQISSEVPQNLSASRPQDRQFILSSKKLLLSDSGFYLCAWTPENTGELFFGEGSRLTVL.

The chain joins TRBV11-2 to TRBJ1-4; 12 bases are shared with TRBD1. Trimming cost V 5 bases and J 8 bases; bases outside gene matches: 12. Germline V lookup: CDR1 SGHAT, CDR2 FQNNGV. The length of the CDR3 is 17 residues. The CDR3, as DNA: TGTGCCAGCAGCGCGGGACAGGGGGCGCGTTTTCGAGAAAAACTGTTTTTT. Amino acids: CASSAGQGARFREKLFF.

This chain links TRBV6-6 with TRBJ1-2; D call uncertain. This CDR3 is built from 14 residues. CDR1 MNHNY and CDR2 SVGAGI come from the germline V gene (reference sequence). Trimming took 10 bases from V and 6 from J, leaving 21 bases between them. In DNA, the CDR3 is TGTGCCACTCGGGTGCCTTCACAAACTCATGGCTACACCTTC. Protein product: CATRVPSQTHGYTF.